This T cell receptor beta chain was sequenced for a study of cytomegalovirus exposure and HLA in healthy donors. Study-wide results and caveats: Later analysis suggested most CMV-associated TCR beta chains were HLA-restricted. For most TCR sequences rarity was the rule, although some public TCRs occurred in many donors.

A multiplex PCR was run with 60 Vbeta primers and 13 Jbeta primers. TCRdb's table, derived via immunoSEQ multiplex PCR, lists solely in-frame clones and lacks some. This sample has some 120,000 clones, with 75% to 85% found just once. A word on this clone: Antigen: not known.

What was sequenced was PBMCs. This sequence was found in a man aged 25-45 years in good health and CMV-seropositive.

This CDR3 is CSALGRGRNYGYTF. The CDR3 region has the DNA TGCAGCGCCCTGGGCAGGGGTCGAAACTATGGCTACACCTTC. V and J are TRBV29-1 and TRBJ1-2; TRBD1 is a possible D gene (6 bases). CDR1 is SQVTM and CDR2 is ANQGSEA in the germline V gene. This CDR3 has 14 residues. V was cut by 7 bases and J by 2 bases, with 17 bases left in between.